The present TCR beta chain was sequenced within a study of T cells expressing NK-cell markers. Points on this clonotype: Its antigen is unknown.

General study results and limits: Expanded NKG2C+ T cell clones were not confirmed as HCMV-specific. Among CD8+ T cells from over 5 donors, dominant NKG2C+ clonotypes accounted for about 1.0-7.5%. Several of the donors also had these clonotypes leading their CD3+CD56-NKG2C+ fraction.

Libraries used 5'RACE template switching adding universal primer site and UMIs. TCRdb re-called the 5' RACE reads, yielding one record per CDR3 amino acid sequence without DNA. In all, the sample yields fewer than 550,000 distinct CDR3 sequences. The germline V gene encodes CDR1 SGHRS and CDR2 YFSETQ. The CDR3 contains 16 residues. This TCR was recovered from a woman aged 50 to 60 in good health. The sample consisted of blood T cells: a sorted CD56 or NKG2C T cell subset, CD4+ or CD8+ T cells, or bulk PBMC T cells (not recorded which). The gene calls are TRBV5-1 and TRBJ2-5; lacking DNA, the TRBD1 call made by TCRdb goes unchecked. The CDR3 loop is CASSLGPRENQETQYF.